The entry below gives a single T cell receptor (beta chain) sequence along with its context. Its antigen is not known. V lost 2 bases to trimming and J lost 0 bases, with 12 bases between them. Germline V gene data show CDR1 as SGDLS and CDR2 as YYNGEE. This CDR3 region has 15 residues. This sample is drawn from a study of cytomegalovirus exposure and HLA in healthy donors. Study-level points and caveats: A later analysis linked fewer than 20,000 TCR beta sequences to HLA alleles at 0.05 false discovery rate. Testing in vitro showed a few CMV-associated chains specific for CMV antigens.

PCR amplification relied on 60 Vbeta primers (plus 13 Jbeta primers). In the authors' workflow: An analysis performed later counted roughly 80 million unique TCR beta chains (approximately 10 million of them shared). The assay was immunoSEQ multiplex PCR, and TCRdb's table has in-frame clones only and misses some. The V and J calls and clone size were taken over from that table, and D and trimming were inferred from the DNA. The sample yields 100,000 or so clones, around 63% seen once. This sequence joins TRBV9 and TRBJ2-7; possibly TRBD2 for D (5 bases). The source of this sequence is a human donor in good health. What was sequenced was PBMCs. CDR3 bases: TGTGCCAGCAGCGTTAGCGCGACCAGCTCCTACGAGCAGTACTTC. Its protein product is CASSVSATSSYEQYF.